This T cell receptor (beta chain) derives from a study of T cells in Graves' hyperthyroidism and ophthalmopathy. Whole-study context: Peripheral blood was secured at the point of initial diagnosis, before any treatment.

Orbital computed tomography, thyroid ultrasound, serum thyroxine and TRAb, and clinical symptoms together informed the diagnoses. Blood was drawn at first hyperthyroidism diagnosis, before any ophthalmopathy symptoms. There were TCR beta CDR3 regions amplified from RNA transcripts. In the first-round RT-PCR of the TCR CDR3, the HTBI primer set was used. TCRdb re-called the multiplex PCR reads with MiXCR, one entry per CDR3 protein. The data contain almost 600,000 distinct CDR3 sequences, 11% to 15% of them singletons. The sample holds many counts of this clonotype. The V segment lost 7 bases and the J segment 1 base; nucleotides outside the gene matches: 6. The germline CDR1 and CDR2 sequences are SGHRS and YFSETQ. This CDR3 is built from 14 residues.

The source of this sequence is a woman aged 25 to 39 with Graves' hyperthyroidism that later progressed to Graves' ophthalmopathy. The V gene is TRBV5-1, the J gene TRBJ1-1; 8 bases match TRBD1. The sample comprised blood. CDR3 DNA: TGCGCCAGCCGCCCCCAGGGGGCGAACACTGAAGCTTTCTTT. This sequence encodes CASRPQGANTEAFF.